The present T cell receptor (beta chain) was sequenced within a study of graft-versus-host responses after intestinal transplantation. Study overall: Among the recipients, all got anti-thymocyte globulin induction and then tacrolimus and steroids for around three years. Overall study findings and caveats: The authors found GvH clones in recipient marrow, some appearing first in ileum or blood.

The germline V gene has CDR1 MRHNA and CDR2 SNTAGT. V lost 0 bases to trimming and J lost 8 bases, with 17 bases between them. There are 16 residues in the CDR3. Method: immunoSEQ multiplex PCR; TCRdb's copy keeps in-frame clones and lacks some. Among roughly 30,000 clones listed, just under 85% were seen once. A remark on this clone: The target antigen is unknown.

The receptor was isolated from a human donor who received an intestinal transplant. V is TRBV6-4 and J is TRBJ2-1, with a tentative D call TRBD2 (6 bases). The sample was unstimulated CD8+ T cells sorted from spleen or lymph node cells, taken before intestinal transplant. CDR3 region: CASSDSPDSGGDEQFF. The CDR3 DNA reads TGTGCCAGCAGTGACTCTCCCGATAGCGGAGGGGATGAGCAGTTCTTC.